The clone carrying this TCR beta chain was counted only a few times. The assay was immunoSEQ multiplex PCR, and TCRdb's table has in-frame clones only and misses some. This repertoire shows over 40,000 clones, around nine tenths found once; its top ten account for around 1.5%. The data are from a study of OX40 agonist ivuxolimab in advanced cancers. Whole-study context: Treatment of patients was with ivuxolimab, an agonistic anti-OX40 (CD134) antibody.

Trimming left V 3 bases short and J 4 bases short, with 13 bases between. This CDR3 is built from 14 residues. The V gene's germline CDR1 is SGHDT and CDR2 YYEEEE. The rearrangement links TRBV5-6 to TRBJ1-1; D ambiguous. The sequence derives from an adult with an advanced solid tumor such as melanoma, head and neck, liver or kidney cancer. The sequencing here drew on CD4+ or CD8+ T cells sorted from blood, taken in a trial of the OX40 agonist ivuxolimab. For the CDR3, the DNA is TGTGCCAGCAGCTCAACGGTCCCGGGCACTGAAGCTTTCTTT. Translated, it gives CASSSTVPGTEAFF.